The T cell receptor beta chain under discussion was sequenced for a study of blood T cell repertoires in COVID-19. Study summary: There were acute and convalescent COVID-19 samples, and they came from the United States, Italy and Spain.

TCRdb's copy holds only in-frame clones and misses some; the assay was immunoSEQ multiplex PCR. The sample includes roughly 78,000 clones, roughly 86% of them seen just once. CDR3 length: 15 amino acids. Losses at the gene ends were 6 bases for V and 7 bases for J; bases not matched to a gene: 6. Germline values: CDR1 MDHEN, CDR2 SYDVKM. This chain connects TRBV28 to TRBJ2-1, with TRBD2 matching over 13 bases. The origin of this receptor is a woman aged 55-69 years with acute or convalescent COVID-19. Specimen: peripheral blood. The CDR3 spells CASRTSGRNRNEQFF. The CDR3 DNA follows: TGTGCCAGCAGGACTAGCGGGAGGAATAGGAATGAGCAGTTCTTC. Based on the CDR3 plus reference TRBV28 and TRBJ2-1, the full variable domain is DVKVTQSSRYLVKRTGEKVFLECVQDMDHENMFWYRQDPGLGLRLIYFSYDVKMKEKGDIPEGYSVSREKKERFSLILESASTNQTSMYLCASRTSGRNRNEQFFGPGTRLTVL.